What follows describes a single T cell receptor (beta chain). Its antigen is still unknown. The record originates from a study of graft-versus-host responses after intestinal transplantation. Germline values: CDR1 MGHDK, CDR2 SYGVNS. This CDR3 has 14 amino acids. Trimming took off 1 base at V and 6 bases at J, with 13 bases between the two ends. Clones were read by immunoSEQ multiplex PCR, and TCRdb kept only the in-frame ones, dropping some. The table has around 100,000 clones, roughly 92% seen once. The sequence was collected from a human donor who was the organ donor for an intestinal transplant. Sequenced material: unstimulated CD4+ T cells sorted from spleen or lymph node cells, taken before transplant. The gene calls are TRBV25-1 and TRBJ2-7; no clear D gene. CDR3 sequence (DNA): TGTGCCAGCAGTGAATCGATTGACATCTCCGAGCAGTACTTC. It codes for CASSESIDISEQYF.